The rows below give T cell receptor beta chains drawn from one sample of a study of HIV-infected patients and healthy controls. TCRdb re-called the 5' RACE reads with MiXCR, one entry per CDR3 protein. The sample holds around 9,800 distinct CDR3 sequences; 7.3% are singletons and the top ten take roughly 35%. The sample was blood, taken before antiretroviral therapy. These TCRs come from an adult with HIV infection. Both conserved end residues are part of each CDR3. The D gene is left open where the match is weak. Clone size is stated in some rows and not others, as once, few, many or a class when expanded.

len	d_gene	v_gene	j_gene	abundance	CDR3nt	CDR3aa
21	TRBD1	TRBV24-1	TRBJ2-1	few	TGTGCCACCAGTGATCCGAAAGGGGGCCGGTCTTATGATAGCTCCTACAATGAGCAGTTCTTC	CATSDPKGGRSYDSSYNEQFF
15	.	TRBV19	TRBJ2-7	many	TGTGCCAGTAGTTCACCCCGGGACGAAGCCTACGAGCAGTACTTC	CASSSPRDEAYEQYF
13	TRBD2	TRBV30	TRBJ2-7	many	TGTGCCTGGACTAGCGGGGGAACCTACGAGCAGTACTTC	CAWTSGGTYEQYF
15	.	TRBV7-9	TRBJ2-3	many	TGTGCCAGTCGGCCTCCGGGACTCTTCACAGATACGCAGTATTTT	CASRPPGLFTDTQYF
16	.	TRBV5-4	TRBJ2-1	many	TGTGCCAGCAGTTCTCGGCGGGACGCCCCCTACAATGAGCAGTTCTTC	CASSSRRDAPYNEQFF
14	.	TRBV12-3/TRBV12-4	TRBJ1-1	many	TGTGCCAGCAGTTTGAGGACAGCGAACACTGAAGCTTTCTTT	CASSLRTANTEAFF
13	.	TRBV12-5	TRBJ2-7	many	TGTGCTAGTGGTTTGCCAGGCAACTACGAGCAGTACTTC	CASGLPGNYEQYF
14	.	TRBV5-1	TRBJ1-2	many	TGCGCCAGCAGCTCGAGTTATAACAACTATGGCTACACCTTC	CASSSSYNNYGYTF
13	.	TRBV20-1	TRBJ2-3	many	TGCAGTGCTAGAGGAGGTAGCGCAGATACGCAGTATTTT	CSARGGSADTQYF
13	.	TRBV12-3/TRBV12-4	TRBJ2-5	.	TGTGCCAGTAGGGCTGCTGCTGGAGAGACCCAGTACTTC	CASRAAAGETQYF
16	.	TRBV7-8	TRBJ2-5	many	TGTGCCAGCAGCCCAGTGGAGAATTCCCGGGTACGGACCCAGTACTTC	CASSPVENSRVRTQYF
16	.	TRBV4-2	TRBJ2-3	.	TGTGCCAGCAGCCTAGCCACTCGTGCTAGCACAGATACGCAGTATTTT	CASSLATRASTDTQYF
14	.	TRBV23-1	TRBJ1-1	many	TGCGCCAGCATCCAGGACAGTTTCAACACTGAAGCTTTCTTT	CASIQDSFNTEAFF
12	.	TRBV11-2	TRBJ1-1	many	TGTGCCAGCAGCTTCGACCTACAAGGAACTTTCTTT	CASSFDLQGTFF
14	TRBD1	TRBV18	TRBJ2-7	few	TGTGCCAGCTCGCCGAGGACAGGGGAGGGCGAGCAGTACTTC	CASSPRTGEGEQYF
15	.	TRBV6-5	TRBJ2-7	few	TGTGCCAGCAGTTACTCAGGGGCGGGCGCCTACGAGCAGTACTTC	CASSYSGAGAYEQYF
15	.	TRBV6-5	TRBJ1-6	.	TGTGCCAGCAGTTATTCAGGACAGTATAATTCACCCCTCCACTTT	CASSYSGQYNSPLHF
14	.	TRBV12-3/TRBV12-4	TRBJ2-1	many	TGTGCCAGCAGTTTCGGACTTGTCAGCAATGAGCAGTTCTTC	CASSFGLVSNEQFF